Listed here is a single T cell receptor beta chain. Profiled with immunoSEQ multiplex PCR; TCRdb holds only in-frame clones, not every one. The sample has a few hundred thousand clones, 85% seen once. The sample comes from a study of blood T cell repertoires in COVID-19. Germline CDR1 SGHTA, CDR2 FQGNSA. The CDR3 consists of 15 residues. Trimming shortened V by 5 bases and J by 4 bases, and 15 bases separated the two germline ends. This clonotype originated in a woman aged 50 to 60 who had recovered from COVID-19. The chain combines TRBV7-2 with TRBJ2-1; tentatively, D is TRBD1 (6 bases). The sequencing sample was made of PBMCs or T cells enriched from blood (not recorded which). The CDR3 DNA reads as TGTGCCAGCAGCAGTAGTTGGGACACTTACAATGAGCAGTTCTTC. Residues: CASSSSWDTYNEQFF.